The sequence of this T cell receptor (beta chain) was determined in a study of T cells in Graves' hyperthyroidism and ophthalmopathy. Study-level points and caveats: From stable hyperthyroidism, ophthalmopathy was set apart by a 13 V-J model.

About this clonotype: The antigen is undetermined.

The CDR3 regions of TCR beta were amplified from RNA transcripts. During a first-round RT-PCR of the TCR CDR3, the HTBI primer set was used. TCRdb independently ran MiXCR on the multiplex PCR reads; one entry per CDR3 protein. There are 350,000 to 400,000 distinct CDR3 sequences in the sample; 15% to 20% occur only once, and 3.5% to 4% lies in the top ten. The CDR3 has 14 residues. V was shortened by 5 bases and J by 5 bases, with 15 bases between the two germline ends. The origin of this receptor is a woman between 18 and 29 years old with Graves' hyperthyroidism. The rearrangement joins TRBV12-3 or TRBV12-4 to TRBJ2-5; no firm D call. The sequencing input was blood. CDR3 in DNA: TGTGCCAGCAGTAATCGACACTTACAGGAGACCCAGTACTTC. This encodes CASSNRHLQETQYF.